The 24 T cell receptor beta chains below all came from one sample that was sequenced in a study of blood T cell repertoires in COVID-19. The data were produced by immunoSEQ multiplex PCR, yet TCRdb's version contains in-frame clones alone and is incomplete. The top ten clones hold around 3% of a sample with approximately 350,000 clones, about 86% of them seen once. Sequencing input: peripheral blood. The receptors shown here come from a man aged 25-40 years with active or convalescent COVID-19.

Concerning this clone: A junction end diverges from the germline sequence, so it may reflect a read error. The rearrangement uses TRBV7-9 and TRBJ2-1; D gene ambiguous. Germline V lookup: CDR1 SEHNR, CDR2 FQNEAQ (reference sequence). There are 9 residues in the CDR3. CDR3 bases: TGTGCCAGCAACCCCCCGGCGGTCTTC. Translating it yields CASNPPAVF.

This clone has a single count. The chain couples TRBV24-1 to TRBJ2-3; tentatively, D is TRBD2 (5 bases). CDR1 KGHDR and CDR2 SFDVKD come from the germline V gene. There are 15 residues in the CDR3. Trimming pared 0 bases from V and 2 bases from J, leaving 8 bases between. The CDR3 coding sequence is TGTGCCACCAGTGATTTGGAGGGAACCACAGATACGCAGTATTTT. It translates to CATSDLEGTTDTQYF.

The V gene is TRBV6-1, the J gene TRBJ1-6; perhaps TRBD1 as D (5 bases). The germline CDR1 and CDR2 sequences are MNHNS and SASEGT. There are 14 residues in the CDR3. The V end lost 6 bases, the J end lost 8 bases, and 14 bases lay between the germline ends. CDR3 sequence (DNA): TGTGCCAGCAGACACGGGACTTTGGATTCACCCCTCCACTTT. This sequence encodes CASRHGTLDSPLHF.

The chain recombines TRBV19 with TRBJ1-1, with D unresolved. The germline V and J ends were trimmed by 1 base and 1 base, with 4 bases remaining between them. There are 13 residues in the CDR3. The germline V gene has CDR1 LNHDA and CDR2 SQIVND (reference sequence). DNA of the CDR3: TGTGCCAGTAGTATAGCGCGGAACACTGAAGCTTTCTTT. The encoded protein is CASSIARNTEAFF.

J is TRBJ2-3 and V is TRBV30; possible D gene TRBD2, 5 bases. This CDR3 spans 13 amino acids. Looked up from germline, CDR1 is GTSNPN and CDR2 is SVGIG (reference sequence). V was shortened by 3 bases and J by 1 base, with 8 bases between the two germline ends. The CDR3 is CAWRLRGTDTQYF. CDR3 bases: TGTGCCTGGAGGTTGCGGGGCACAGATACGCAGTATTTT.

The chain carries TRBV29-1 and TRBJ2-3; D is possibly TRBD2 (6 bases). V was shortened by 3 bases and J by 1 base, with 8 bases between the two germline ends. Germline-derived CDR1 and CDR2 are SQVTM and ANQGSEA. CDR3 length: 13 residues. For the CDR3, the DNA is TGCAGCGTTGACGGCGGGGGCACAGATACGCAGTATTTT. Its translation: CSVDGGGTDTQYF.

The V call is TRBV19, the J call TRBJ1-5, with TRBD1 matching over 7 bases. The CDR3 is made up of 15 amino acids. The V gene's germline CDR1 is LNHDA and CDR2 SQIVND (reference sequence). V lost 5 bases and J lost 6; bases outside the gene matches: 10. The CDR3 DNA sequence: TGTGCCAGTAGTGGGCAGGGGGGTTTTGGTCAGCCCCAGCATTTT. Residues: CASSGQGGFGQPQHF.

The genes are TRBV11-3 and TRBJ2-5; 9 bases match TRBD1. This CDR3 spans 16 amino acids. Germline V lookup: CDR1 SGHNT, CDR2 YENEEA. Trimming cost V 5 bases and J 4 bases; bases outside gene matches: 11. The CDR3 sequence: CASSRAGQGGLETQYF. CDR3 coding DNA: TGTGCCAGCAGCAGGGCGGGACAGGGAGGGTTAGAGACCCAGTACTTC.

This rearrangement joins TRBV9 to TRBJ2-3; D may be TRBD2 (5 bases). This CDR3 has 17 residues. Germline V gene sequence: CDR1 SGDLS, CDR2 YYNGEE. Trimming took off 3 bases at V and 2 bases at J, with 19 bases between the two ends. The CDR3 is CASSAPPRASITDTQYF. Here the CDR3 DNA reads TGTGCCAGCAGCGCCCCCCCGCGGGCTTCCATCACAGATACGCAGTATTTT.

V usage is TRBV24-1 and J usage is TRBJ2-5, with 7 bases matching TRBD1. The V gene's germline CDR1 is KGHDR and CDR2 SFDVKD. The J segment lost 5 bases and the V segment lost 3 bases, leaving 5 bases of the junction unmatched. CDR3 length: 14 amino acids. CDR3 region: CATSDDREIETQYF. As DNA, the CDR3 is TGTGCCACCAGTGATGACAGGGAGATTGAGACCCAGTACTTC.

The chain carries TRBV6-5 and TRBJ1-5; perhaps TRBD1 as D (5 bases). The V and J ends lost 0 bases and 4 bases respectively, with 10 bases between them. Germline CDR1 MNHEY, CDR2 SVGAGI. This CDR3 has 15 amino acids. CDR3 sequence reads: CASSYSMGGNQPQHF. The CDR3 region has the DNA TGTGCCAGCAGTTACTCAATGGGGGGGAATCAGCCCCAGCATTTT.

The chain joins TRBV11-2 to TRBJ2-5; D unclear. CDR3 length: 14 amino acids. The germline V gene has CDR1 SGHAT and CDR2 FQNNGV. Trimming took 1 base from V and 5 from J, leaving 11 bases between them. The CDR3 DNA sequence: TGTGCCAGCAGCTTAGGATCGTTGCGGGAGACCCAGTACTTC. Amino acids: CASSLGSLRETQYF.

This chain connects TRBV10-3 to TRBJ1-5; D gene ambiguous. This CDR3 is built from 14 residues. V lost 4 bases to trimming and J lost 5 bases, with 12 bases between them. CDR1 is ENHRY and CDR2 is SYGVKD in the germline V gene. CDR3 nucleotides: TGTGCCATCAGTGGGCCCCCCGGGGATCAGCCCCAGCATTTT. This gives the protein CAISGPPGDQPQHF.

The chain uses TRBV25-1 and TRBJ1-1, with D possibly being TRBD1 (5 bases). This CDR3 region has 14 residues. V was pared by 5 bases and J by 3 bases, with 13 bases between. Germline lookup yields CDR1 MGHDK and CDR2 SYGVNS. The CDR3 coding sequence is TGTGCCAGCAGTCGGACAAGAAGGGACACTGAAGCTTTCTTT. Translation: CASSRTRRDTEAFF.

The J gene is TRBJ2-7, the V gene TRBV6-2 or TRBV6-3, with D maybe TRBD2 (8 bases). Between the trimmed V and J ends, which lost 5 bases and 4 bases, there was a span of 21 bases. This CDR3 comprises 16 residues. Germline CDR1 is MNHEY and CDR2 is SVGEGT. The chain's CDR3 is CASSVDRERGSYEQYF. The CDR3 DNA follows: TGTGCCAGCAGTGTTGACAGGGAGCGGGGGTCTTACGAGCAGTACTTC.

The gene calls are TRBV7-9 and TRBJ2-7; unclear D gene. Trimming removed 8 bases from V and 0 bases from J, with 8 bases in between. Germline-derived CDR1 and CDR2 are SEHNR and FQNEAQ (reference sequence). CDR3 size: 12 residues. The CDR3 DNA reads as TGTGCCAGCGGCACGCCCTCCTACGAGCAGTACTTC. Residues: CASGTPSYEQYF.

V gene TRBV4-2 combines with J gene TRBJ1-2; 8 positions match TRBD1. Germline CDR1 LGHNA, CDR2 YNFKEQ. V gave up 5 bases and J gave up 0 bases; unmatched junction bases: 8. This CDR3 has 16 residues. CDR3 protein: CASSRDRGEPNYGYTF. The DNA of the CDR3 is TGTGCCAGCAGCAGAGACAGGGGCGAACCTAACTATGGCTACACCTTC.

This sequence joins TRBV7-9 and TRBJ1-2, with 9 bases fitting TRBD1. J lost 6 bases, V lost 3 bases, and 5 bases had no gene match. CDR1 and CDR2 (germline): SEHNR, FQNEAQ (reference sequence). The CDR3 is 14 residues long. The DNA of the CDR3 is TGTGCCAGCAGCTTCCCGGGACAGGGCGATGGCTACACCTTC. Its translation: CASSFPGQGDGYTF.

This chain connects TRBV11-2 to TRBJ2-5; 8 nucleotides match TRBD2. Germline assignment: CDR1 SGHAT and CDR2 FQNNGV. The CDR3 is made up of 16 amino acids. The V and J ends lost 2 bases and 2 bases, in that order; junction bases with no gene match: 7. The DNA of the CDR3 is TGTGCCAGCAGCTTAATCAGCGGGAGCAAACAAGAGACCCAGTACTTC. Translating gives CASSLISGSKQETQYF.

The chain carries TRBV2 and TRBJ1-5, with D possibly TRBD1 on 5 matching bases. The CDR3 is 14 residues long. V lost 7 bases and J lost 7, with 17 bases in between. Germline V gives CDR1 SNHLY, CDR2 FYNNEI. CDR3 sequence: CASTEGRGEQPQHF. The CDR3 nucleotides read TGTGCCAGCACCGAGGGGAGGGGCGAACAGCCCCAGCATTTT.

The V and J genes are TRBV30 and TRBJ2-3; 9 nucleotides match TRBD1. Unmatched junction bases numbered 14, after V lost 1 base and J lost 6 bases. This CDR3 spans 17 amino acids. The germline V gene has CDR1 GTSNPN and CDR2 SVGIG (reference sequence). CDR3 sequence (DNA): TGTGCCTGGAGTGAATTGGGACAGGGAGGGGTTGGGGATACGCAGTATTTT. Its protein is CAWSELGQGGVGDTQYF.

This clone occurred once. The V call is TRBV18, the J call TRBJ1-5; D gene uncertain. The CDR3 consists of 15 residues. V was shortened by 6 bases and J by 1 base, with 13 bases between the two germline ends. The germline gives CDR1 KGHSH, CDR2 LQKENI. CDR3 amino acids: CASSPFLVSNQPQHF. The CDR3 nucleotides are TGTGCCAGCTCGCCTTTCTTAGTAAGCAATCAGCCCCAGCATTTT.

V usage is TRBV3-1 (or the pseudogene TRBV3-2) and J usage is TRBJ1-5; D is perhaps TRBD1 (5 bases). CDR3 size: 16 residues. V lost 1 base, J lost 4 bases, and 14 bases lay in between. The germline gives CDR1 LGHDT, CDR2 YNNKEL (reference sequence). Here the CDR3 DNA reads TGTGCCAGCAGCCAAGGGGGCGGGGGTCCTAATCAGCCCCAGCATTTT. Protein product: CASSQGGGGPNQPQHF.

CDR3 bases: TGTGCCAGCAGCTTGAACCGGGTCTCCTACGAGCAGTACTTC. This gives the protein CASSLNRVSYEQYF. The chain combines TRBV5-6 with TRBJ2-7; D uncertain. Germline values: CDR1 SGHDT, CDR2 YYEEEE. V was cut by 1 base and J by 0 bases, with 8 bases left in between. The CDR3 length is 14 residues.